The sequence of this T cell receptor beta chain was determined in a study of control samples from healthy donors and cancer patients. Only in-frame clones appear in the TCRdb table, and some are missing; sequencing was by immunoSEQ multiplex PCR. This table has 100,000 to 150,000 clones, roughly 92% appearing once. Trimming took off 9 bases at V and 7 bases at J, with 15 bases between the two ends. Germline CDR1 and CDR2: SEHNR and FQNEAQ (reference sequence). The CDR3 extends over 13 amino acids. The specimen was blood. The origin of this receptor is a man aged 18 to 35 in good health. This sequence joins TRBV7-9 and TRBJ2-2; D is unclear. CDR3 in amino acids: CARRIESGGELFF. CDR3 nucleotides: TGTGCCAGGAGAATCGAGTCCGGCGGGGAGCTGTTTTTT. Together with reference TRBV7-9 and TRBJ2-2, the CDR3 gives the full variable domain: DTGVSQNPRHKITKRGQNVTFRCDPISEHNRLYWYRQTLGQGPEFLTYFQNEAQLEKSRLLSDRFSAERPKGSFSTLEIQRTEQGDSAMYLCARRIESGGELFFGEGSRLTVL.